One and the same sample provided the 18 T cell receptor beta chains below, sequenced in a study of human T cells and chemical hapten exposure. MiXCR, applied by TCRdb to the RACE reads, yields one record per CDR3 protein. The sample carries about 50,000 distinct CDR3 sequences, 9.9% recorded once. Time point of the sample: patch test 2, 6 weeks after DPC sensitization. Treatment noted: therapeutic diphenylcyclopropenone sensitization with weekly scalp DPC. The source was whole blood, collected in connection with sensitization to the hapten diphenylcyclopropenone (DPC). The receptors here all came from a woman aged 45 to 65 with alopecia areata. Some clones in this sample may be carry-over from other donors' samples.

The chain couples TRBV27 to TRBJ2-1; 10 nucleotides agree with TRBD1. The V gene's germline CDR1 is MNHEY and CDR2 SMNVEV (reference sequence). The V gene end was trimmed by 6 bases and the J gene end by 8 bases; junction bases not matched to a gene: 10. CDR3 length equals 15 residues. Here the CDR3 DNA reads TGTGCCAGCAGCCCCCGGACAGGGGGTAGGGATGAGCAGTTCTTC. Translating gives CASSPRTGGRDEQFF.

This clonotype was found a few times. V is TRBV28 and J is TRBJ2-1, with no clear D. The germline CDR1 and CDR2 sequences are MDHEN and SYDVKM. This CDR3 region has 14 residues. V lost 6 bases to trimming and J lost 3 bases, with 12 bases between them. The CDR3 coding sequence is TGTGCCAGCAGCCTGCACCTAGACTACAATGAGCAGTTCTTC. Protein product: CASSLHLDYNEQFF.

The V call is TRBV27, the J call TRBJ2-1; the D call may be TRBD1 or TRBD2 (5 bases each). Germline values: CDR1 MNHEY, CDR2 SMNVEV (reference sequence). Between the trimmed V and J ends, which lost 1 base and 7 bases, there was a span of 11 bases. There are 14 residues in the CDR3. The CDR3 region has the DNA TGTGCCAGCAGTTTATTCGGGACGAGAAATGAGCAGTTCTTC. Translated, it gives CASSLFGTRNEQFF.

The chain couples TRBV5-1 to TRBJ2-5; D not certain. Germline CDR1 and CDR2: SGHRS and YFSETQ. The V gene lost 4 bases and the J gene lost 3 bases, with 10 bases spanning the gap. The length of the CDR3 is 13 residues. CDR3: CASSLQSEETQYF. DNA of the CDR3: TGCGCCAGCAGCCTGCAGAGCGAAGAGACCCAGTACTTC.

This clonotype was seen many times. The rearrangement links TRBV14 to TRBJ1-2; 10 bases map to TRBD1. With 4 bases clipped from V and 4 bases from J, the junction kept 3 bases outside the gene matches. This CDR3 region has 14 residues. Germline lookup yields CDR1 SGHDN and CDR2 FVKESK. CDR3 in amino acids: CASSRDRGGYGYTF. The CDR3 DNA is TGTGCCAGCAGCCGGGACAGGGGTGGCTATGGCTACACCTTC.

The CDR3 DNA reads as TGTGCCAGCAGCTTCACTAGGGGAGCAGATACGCAGTATTTT. Protein: CASSFTRGADTQYF. This sequence joins TRBV11-2 and TRBJ2-3, with D perhaps assigned TRBD1 or TRBD2 (5 bases each). The CDR3 is made up of 14 amino acids. Germline V gene lookup returns CDR1 SGHAT and CDR2 FQNNGV. The germline V and J ends were trimmed by 3 bases and 4 bases, with 11 bases remaining between them.

This clonotype was seen more than once but under ten times. The chain combines TRBV11-2 with TRBJ2-1; D may be TRBD1 (6 bases). The V gene lost 7 bases and the J gene lost 4 bases, with 20 bases spanning the gap. There are 16 residues in the CDR3. Per the germline V gene, CDR1 is SGHAT and CDR2 is FQNNGV. DNA for the CDR3: TGTGCCAGCATGTTGATTGAGGGGACACCTTACAATGAGCAGTTCTTC. Translated, it gives CASMLIEGTPYNEQFF.

V is TRBV6-5 and J is TRBJ1-2; D gene ambiguous. The CDR3 runs 13 residues. With 0 bases removed from V and 5 bases from J, the gap between germline ends came to 7 bases. Germline CDR1 is MNHEY and CDR2 is SVGAGI. The CDR3 spells CASSYSLRYGYTF. The CDR3 coding sequence is TGTGCCAGCAGTTACTCGTTGCGGTATGGCTACACCTTC.

This clonotype occurred many times. The CDR3 DNA follows: TGCAGTGCTCGCGGACTAGTTACCTACGAGCAGTACTTC. Translating it yields CSARGLVTYEQYF. J is TRBJ2-7 and V is TRBV20-1; 7 positions match TRBD2. Germline trimming cut 5 bases from V and 2 bases from J; bases unmatched to any gene: 6. The germline V gene encodes CDR1 DFQATT and CDR2 SNEGSKA (reference sequence). The CDR3 is made up of 13 amino acids.

The chain carries TRBV6-1 and TRBJ1-3; no firm D call. CDR1 is MNHNS and CDR2 is SASEGT in the germline V gene. The germline V and J ends were trimmed by 0 bases and 4 bases, with 4 bases remaining between them. The CDR3 contains 13 residues. DNA of the CDR3: TGTGCCAGCAGTGAAGCGGGAGGAAACACCATATATTTT. It yields the protein CASSEAGGNTIYF.

This clonotype was seen more than once but under ten times. This chain connects TRBV7-2 to TRBJ2-5; TRBD1 might be the D (6 bases). The CDR3 length is 15 residues. Trimming shortened V by 4 bases and J by 2 bases, and 14 bases separated the two germline ends. Germline values: CDR1 SGHTA, CDR2 FQGNSA. CDR3 sequence: CASSSRTVIQETQYF. In DNA form, the CDR3 reads TGTGCCAGCAGCTCACGGACAGTCATTCAAGAGACCCAGTACTTC.

This chain connects TRBV6-1 to TRBJ2-7; D gene ambiguous. This CDR3 has 12 residues. CDR1 and CDR2 (germline): MNHNS, SASEGT. V was trimmed by 0 bases and J by 11 bases, leaving 11 bases between them. CDR3 sequence: CASSEAKGSEYF. CDR3 DNA sequence: TGTGCCAGCAGTGAAGCGAAAGGAAGTGAGTACTTC.

This clonotype was seen more than once but under ten times. V and J are TRBV20-1 and TRBJ2-2; TRBD2 matches 9 bases. This CDR3 spans 14 amino acids. Germline CDR1 and CDR2: DFQATT and SNEGSKA (reference sequence). V was clipped by 1 base and J by 7 bases; unmatched bases: 4. CDR3: CSARGPSGIGELFF. The CDR3, as DNA: TGCAGTGCTAGAGGGCCTAGCGGGATCGGGGAGCTGTTTTTT.

In its sample, this clonotype was seen many times. The chain has TRBV6-6 and TRBJ2-2, with TRBD1 identical over 8 bases. The trim removed 7 bases at V and 1 base at J, leaving 11 bases unmatched. CDR3 length: 17 amino acids. Germline V lookup: CDR1 MNHNY, CDR2 SVGAGI (reference sequence). For the CDR3, the DNA is TGTGCCAGCACGACCCCGGCGGGACAGGAGAACACCGGGGAGCTGTTTTTT. Encoded protein: CASTTPAGQENTGELFF.

The table lists this clonotype with many counts. The V and J genes are TRBV27 and TRBJ2-1; TRBD1 matches 7 bases. V shed 7 bases and J 4 bases; nucleotides not matched to a gene: 10. Per germline, CDR1 MNHEY and CDR2 SMNVEV (reference sequence). The CDR3 totals 15 residues. CDR3 bases: TGTGCCAGCACCAAAGCCGGGACAGCTTACAATGAGCAGTTCTTC. Amino acid sequence: CASTKAGTAYNEQFF.

The V and J genes are TRBV28 and TRBJ2-1; 11 bases agree with TRBD2. Trimming at V came to 3 bases and at J to 5 bases, leaving 6 bases not matched to a gene. This CDR3 spans 16 amino acids. The germline V gene encodes CDR1 MDHEN and CDR2 SYDVKM. CDR3 protein: CASSFPTSGAHNEQFF. The CDR3 DNA follows: TGTGCCAGCAGTTTCCCGACTAGCGGGGCCCACAATGAGCAGTTCTTC.

The V and J genes are TRBV28 and TRBJ2-7; TRBD2 might be the D (5 bases). The V gene's germline CDR1 is MDHEN and CDR2 SYDVKM. The germline V and J ends were trimmed by 6 bases and 2 bases, with 11 bases remaining between them. This CDR3 is 13 amino acids long. Here the CDR3 reads CASSDSVAYEQYF. The CDR3 bases are TGTGCCAGCAGCGATAGCGTAGCCTACGAGCAGTACTTC.

This clonotype was found a few times. This rearrangement joins TRBV27 to TRBJ2-3, with D perhaps being TRBD1 or TRBD2 (5 bases each). Germline V gives CDR1 MNHEY, CDR2 SMNVEV (reference sequence). This CDR3 is 13 amino acids long. Trimming removed 4 bases from V and 2 bases from J, with 7 bases in between. The CDR3 protein is CASSWGFTDTQYF. The CDR3 DNA is TGTGCCAGCAGTTGGGGGTTCACAGATACGCAGTATTTT.